These T cell receptor beta chains were read from a single sample in a study of tumor-infiltrating lymphocytes in primary liver carcinoma. TCRdb itself ran the multiplex PCR reads through MiXCR, one entry per CDR3 protein. This sample carries tens of thousands of distinct CDR3 sequences, over 60% of them seen once, and the ten largest clones take about a quarter. The sample comprised liver tumor tissue from sampling region 4. Receptors were obtained from a man aged 40-55 years with primary liver carcinoma and hepatitis B virus infection. Each CDR3 is given with its conserved first and last residue. The D gene is left open where the match is weak. Clone size appears in some rows only: once, few, many, or a class for an expanded clone.

clone size	V gene	D gene	J gene	CDR3 protein	CDR3 DNA
many	TRBV25-1	TRBD1	TRBJ2-3	CASTQPRDRLSTDTQYF	TGTGCCAGCACCCAACCGCGGGACAGGCTTAGCACAGATACGCAGTATTTT
many	TRBV5-5	TRBD1	TRBJ2-2	CASSPPGGDTGELFF	TGTGCCAGCAGCCCCCCAGGGGGCGACACCGGGGAGCTGTTTTTT
many	TRBV7-9	.	TRBJ2-2	CASSYREAGELFF	TGTGCCAGCAGCTACAGGGAAGCCGGGGAGCTGTTTTTT
once	TRBV29-1	TRBD1	TRBJ2-3	CSVVGGTGPDTQYF	TGCAGCGTTGTGGGCGGGACAGGGCCAGATACGCAGTATTTT
.	TRBV29-1	.	TRBJ1-4	CSVDDRPREKLFF	TGCAGCGTTGATGACCGCCCGCGGGAAAAACTGTTTTTT
many	TRBV10-3	TRBD1	TRBJ2-1	CAISESGDRLYNEQFF	TGTGCCATCAGTGAGTCGGGGGACAGGCTCTACAATGAGCAGTTCTTC
.	TRBV30	.	TRBJ2-1	CAWSVRGDEQFF	TGTGCCTGGAGTGTACGGGGTGATGAGCAGTTCTTT
once	TRBV7-3	.	TRBJ2-1	CASSLRSRGIYNEQFF	TGTGCCAGCAGCTTAAGGTCGAGGGGGATCTACAATGAGCAGTTCTTC
.	TRBV29-1	TRBD2	TRBJ2-3	CSVEEGRQAGVSGTQYF	TGCAGCGTTGAAGAGGGGCGGCAAGCGGGAGTGTCAGGTACGCAGTATTTT
.	TRBV6-5	.	TRBJ2-7	CASSYAVRRYGQYF	TGTGCCAGCAGTTATGCGGTCAGGAGATACGGGCAGTACTTC